The 29 T cell receptor beta chains presented below share a single source sample, sequenced in a study of shared clonotypes between healthy human individuals. Measured with immunoSEQ multiplex PCR; TCRdb has only the in-frame clones, and not every one. The sample lists a few million clones; roughly 95% were seen once. It was CD45RO-negative cells, positively selected for CCR7, that made up naive CD8 cells, with terminally differentiated effector memory CD45RA+ cells excluded. The sample was naive CD8+ T cells from PBMCs. Receptors were obtained from a young man in good health. Some clones in this sample may be carry-over from other donors' samples.

V usage is TRBV9 and J usage is TRBJ2-1; 8 nucleotides align to TRBD2. Trimming took 0 bases from V and 2 from J; bases not matched to a gene: 1. CDR3 length equals 15 residues. Germline CDR1 SGDLS, CDR2 YYNGEE. In DNA form, the CDR3 reads TGTGCCAGCAGCGTAGTTAGCGGGGCCTACAATGAGCAGTTCTTC. Translating gives CASSVVSGAYNEQFF. Together with reference TRBV9 and TRBJ2-1, the CDR3 gives the full variable domain: DSGVTQTPKHLITATGQRVTLRCSPRSGDLSVYWYQQSLDQGLQFLIQYYNGEERAKGNILERFSAQQFPDLHSELNLSSLELGDSALYFCASSVVSGAYNEQFFGPGTRLTVL.

The chain employs TRBV7-9 and TRBJ1-4; D ambiguous. The CDR3 has 17 amino acids. Germline V gives CDR1 SEHNR, CDR2 FQNEAQ (reference sequence). V was shortened by 4 bases and J by 7 bases, with 22 bases between the two germline ends. The CDR3 sequence is CASSSASFRESLEKLFF. CDR3 nucleotides: TGTGCCAGCAGCTCAGCGTCGTTCCGGGAATCCCTTGAAAAACTGTTTTTT.

The CDR3 spells CAISESQGLYEQYF. DNA of the CDR3: TGTGCCATCAGTGAGTCACAGGGACTATACGAGCAGTACTTC. The V and J genes are TRBV10-3 and TRBJ2-7, with D possibly matching TRBD2 (7 bases). Germline values: CDR1 ENHRY, CDR2 SYGVKD. The germline V and J ends were trimmed by 0 bases and 4 bases, with 10 bases remaining between them. The CDR3 loop spans 14 amino acids.

The chain has TRBV4-1 and TRBJ2-6; D is undetermined. The CDR3 spans 14 residues. The germline V and J ends were trimmed by 6 bases and 3 bases, with 9 bases remaining between them. Looked up from germline, CDR1 is MGHRA and CDR2 is YSYEKL. The CDR3 here is CASRKIGGANVLTF. For the CDR3, the DNA is TGCGCCAGCAGAAAGATTGGTGGGGCCAACGTCCTGACTTTC.

The V gene is TRBV29-1, the J gene TRBJ2-3, with TRBD2 matching over 8 bases. V dropped 3 bases and J dropped 1; count of bases not matched to a gene: 6. This CDR3 is 15 amino acids long. Per germline, CDR1 SQVTM and CDR2 ANQGSEA. The CDR3: CSVDDTSGCTDTQYF. The DNA for the CDR3 is TGCAGCGTTGATGACACTAGCGGATGCACAGATACGCAGTATTTT.

The rearrangement joins TRBV7-9 to TRBJ1-1, with 7 nucleotides matching TRBD1. The germline V gene encodes CDR1 SEHNR and CDR2 FQNEAQ (reference sequence). The J segment lost 8 bases and the V segment lost 5 bases, leaving 8 bases of the junction unmatched. CDR3 length equals 13 residues. Written as DNA, the CDR3 is TGTGCCAGCAGCCCAGTAGGGACAGCGGAAGCTTTCTTT. Translation: CASSPVGTAEAFF.

The genes are TRBV6-5 and TRBJ2-7, with 7 bases aligning to TRBD1. The CDR3 runs to 15 residues. Germline-derived CDR1 and CDR2 are MNHEY and SVGAGI. After removal of 6 bases from V and 0 bases from J, the junction contained 8 bases not matched to a gene. CDR3 amino acids: CASSRTRDSSYEQYF. In DNA form, the CDR3 reads TGTGCCAGCAGCAGGACCCGGGACAGCTCCTACGAGCAGTACTTC.

This CDR3 reads CATSREAVPQYNEQFF. CDR3 sequence (DNA): TGTGCCACCAGCAGAGAGGCCGTTCCTCAATACAATGAGCAGTTCTTC. The V gene is TRBV15, the J gene TRBJ2-1; D remains ambiguous. The CDR3 spans 16 residues. Trimming pared 0 bases from V and 4 bases from J, leaving 13 bases between. Germline values: CDR1 LNHNV, CDR2 YYDKDF (reference sequence).

The genes are TRBV14 and TRBJ2-1; perhaps TRBD2 as D (6 bases). Trimming took 3 bases from V and 1 from J, leaving 10 bases between them. The CDR3 spans 15 residues. Germline lookup yields CDR1 SGHDN and CDR2 FVKESK. The CDR3 reads CASSHSGVSYNEQFF. As DNA, the CDR3 is TGTGCCAGCAGCCATTCGGGGGTTTCCTACAATGAGCAGTTCTTC.

This rearrangement joins TRBV5-1 to TRBJ2-7, with 8 bases fitting TRBD1. Germline V gives CDR1 SGHRS, CDR2 YFSETQ. The CDR3 has 15 residues. Trimming removed 4 bases from V and 3 bases from J; junction bases left unmatched: 9. The CDR3 DNA reads as TGCGCCAGCAGCGCCCCCGGGACAGGAGGCTACGAGCAGTACTTC. Translating it yields CASSAPGTGGYEQYF.

The CDR3 region is CASSSSSLRGVTDTQYF. In DNA form, the CDR3 reads TGTGCCAGCAGCTCTAGTTCTTTGCGTGGAGTCACAGATACGCAGTATTTT. The rearrangement uses TRBV7-3 and TRBJ2-3; D is unresolved. Between the trimmed V and J ends, which lost 4 bases and 2 bases, there was a span of 19 bases. CDR3 length equals 17 residues. Germline CDR1 is SGHTA and CDR2 is FQGTGA.

The chain employs TRBV28 and TRBJ1-5, with unresolved D. Trimming left V 2 bases short and J 1 base short, with 6 bases between. CDR3 length equals 14 residues. Germline CDR1 and CDR2: MDHEN and SYDVKM. CDR3 amino acids: CASSLRRSNQPQHF. CDR3 coding DNA: TGTGCCAGCAGTTTAAGGCGGAGCAATCAGCCCCAGCATTTT.

V gene TRBV19 combines with J gene TRBJ2-1; 7 nucleotides agree with TRBD2. The V segment lost 3 bases and the J segment 6 bases; nucleotides outside the gene matches: 5. From germline, CDR1 is LNHDA and CDR2 SQIVND (reference sequence). This CDR3 has 14 residues. The CDR3 region is CASSIRDYANEQFF. As DNA, the CDR3 is TGTGCCAGTAGTATCCGGGACTACGCCAATGAGCAGTTCTTC. The full variable domain, rest sourced from reference TRBV19 and TRBJ2-1, is DGGITQSPKYLFRKEGQNVTLSCEQNLNHDAMYWYRQDPGQGLRLIYYSQIVNDFQKGDIAEGYSVSREKKESFPLTVTSAQKNPTAFYLCASSIRDYANEQFFGPGTRLTVL.

This sequence joins TRBV7-7 and TRBJ2-3, with 7 bases fitting TRBD2. Germline CDR1 and CDR2: SSHAT and FNYEAQ (reference sequence). The CDR3 has 15 residues. The junction had 2 bases not matched to a gene; V was cut back by 2 bases and J by 0 bases. CDR3 in DNA: TGTGCCAGCAGCTTAACGGGACTAAGCACAGATACGCAGTATTTT. Translating gives CASSLTGLSTDTQYF.

The chain recombines TRBV6-5 with TRBJ2-7; TRBD1 matches 9 bases. V trimming: 6 bases; J trimming: 5 bases; junction bases outside the gene matches: 11. The CDR3 consists of 15 residues. Germline CDR1 and CDR2: MNHEY and SVGAGI. CDR3: CASSNISTGGHEQYF. The CDR3 coding sequence is TGTGCCAGCAGCAACATATCGACAGGGGGACACGAGCAGTACTTC.

The V call is TRBV5-1, the J call TRBJ2-7, with D possibly matching TRBD1 (5 bases). Germline CDR1 is SGHRS and CDR2 is YFSETQ. V dropped 4 bases and J dropped 0 bases, with 14 bases sitting between them. The CDR3 is made up of 15 amino acids. CDR3: CASSLDTLYSYEQYF. CDR3 in DNA: TGCGCCAGCAGCCTGGACACCCTCTACTCCTACGAGCAGTACTTC.

The chain recombines TRBV7-8 with TRBJ2-7, with D possibly being TRBD2 (6 bases). The CDR3 has 12 residues. Germline V gene data show CDR1 as SGHVS and CDR2 as FQNEAQ. Trimming took off 4 bases at V and 5 bases at J, with 9 bases between the two ends. The CDR3 DNA is TGTGCCAGCAGCTCGGAGGGCCACGAGCAGTACTTC. Residues: CASSSEGHEQYF.

The V and J genes are TRBV7-3 and TRBJ2-3; D ambiguous. Germline V CDR1 and CDR2: SGHTA, FQGTGA. The CDR3 contains 14 residues. Trimming shortened V by 1 base and J by 3 bases, and 8 bases separated the two germline ends. The CDR3 nucleotides are TGTGCCAGCAGCTTAAACTACGGTACAGATACGCAGTATTTT. Translation: CASSLNYGTDTQYF.

The J gene is TRBJ2-7, the V gene TRBV4-3, with 8 positions matching TRBD2. V lost 0 bases, J lost 2 bases, and 3 bases stayed unmatched. The CDR3 is 15 residues long. The germline CDR1 and CDR2 sequences are LGHNA and YSLEER. As DNA, the CDR3 is TGCGCCAGCAGCCAAGACTGGCGGGAGGCCTACGAGCAGTACTTC. Translating gives CASSQDWREAYEQYF.

The chain uses TRBV7-9 and TRBJ1-3; D is undetermined. CDR1 and CDR2 (germline): SEHNR, FQNEAQ (reference sequence). The V end lost 5 bases, the J end lost 2 bases, and 19 bases lay between the germline ends. The CDR3 sequence is 17 residues long. The DNA of the CDR3 is TGTGCCAGCAGCGGATCCCCAGTGAACTCGGCTGGAAACACCATATATTTT. Protein sequence: CASSGSPVNSAGNTIYF.

The V and J genes are TRBV5-1 and TRBJ2-1; 8 nucleotides align to TRBD2. The CDR3 is made up of 15 amino acids. Per germline, CDR1 SGHRS and CDR2 YFSETQ. V was pared by 4 bases and J by 7 bases, with 10 bases of the junction left unmatched. CDR3 sequence: CASSPRVAGINEQFF. The CDR3 DNA reads TGCGCCAGCAGCCCTCGGGTAGCGGGAATAAATGAGCAGTTCTTC.

V is TRBV18 and J is TRBJ2-5; 7 bases are shared with TRBD2. The CDR3 covers 15 residues. Germline CDR1 KGHSH, CDR2 LQKENI. V lost 4 bases, J lost 3 bases, and 8 bases stayed unmatched. CDR3 amino acids: CASSRPTGTKETQYF. The DNA of the CDR3 is TGTGCCAGCTCACGGCCCACCGGGACTAAAGAGACCCAGTACTTC.

Worth noting for this clone: The sample contains more than one DNA sequence encoding this CDR3. V and J are TRBV15 and TRBJ2-3; D possibly matches TRBD1 or TRBD2 (5 bases each). CDR3 length: 15 residues. Germline loops: CDR1 LNHNV, CDR2 YYDKDF (reference sequence). V was clipped by 1 base and J by 0 bases, with 8 bases between them. The CDR3 nucleotides are TGTGCCACCAGCAGAGTGGGGACGAGCACAGATACGCAGTATTTT. Translation gives CATSRVGTSTDTQYF.

CDR3 coding DNA: TGTGCCAGTAGTACGGGACTAGCGGGAACCGGGGAGCTGTTTTTT. Residues: CASSTGLAGTGELFF. The genes are TRBV19 and TRBJ2-2; 13 bases map to TRBD2. Looked up from germline, CDR1 is LNHDA and CDR2 is SQIVND (reference sequence). Trimming took 4 bases from V and 5 from J; bases not matched to a gene: 1. This CDR3 has 15 amino acids.

The chain is built from TRBV27 and TRBJ2-5; D uncertain. The germline CDR1 and CDR2 sequences are MNHEY and SMNVEV (reference sequence). The CDR3 runs to 13 residues. The V gene lost 2 bases and the J gene lost 5 bases, with 9 bases spanning the gap. DNA of the CDR3: TGTGCCAGCAGTTTAGTGCGTGGGGAGACCCAGTACTTC. Amino acids: CASSLVRGETQYF.

The rearrangement joins TRBV14 to TRBJ2-5, with D perhaps matching TRBD2 (5 bases). This CDR3 has 16 residues. Trimming shortened V by 4 bases and J by 4 bases, and 19 bases separated the two germline ends. Germline CDR1 is SGHDN and CDR2 is FVKESK. In DNA, the CDR3 is TGTGCCAGCAGCCCCCTTTCGCTGCCGGGAAGAGAGACCCAGTACTTC. Amino acid sequence: CASSPLSLPGRETQYF.

V is TRBV11-2 and J is TRBJ2-7, with D tentatively TRBD2 (5 bases). Trimming pared 1 base from V and 0 bases from J, leaving 13 bases between. Germline V CDR1 and CDR2: SGHAT, FQNNGV. The CDR3 extends over 16 amino acids. CDR3 DNA sequence: TGTGCCAGCAGCTTAGCGGGTCGACGGGACTCCTACGAGCAGTACTTC. It codes for CASSLAGRRDSYEQYF.

V gene TRBV2 combines with J gene TRBJ2-7, with D uncertain. The CDR3 covers 13 residues. The germline V gene has CDR1 SNHLY and CDR2 FYNNEI. Trimming shortened V by 9 bases and J by 2 bases, and 14 bases separated the two germline ends. The CDR3 sequence: CASRSENPYEQYF. CDR3 nucleotide sequence: TGTGCCAGTCGATCGGAAAACCCCTACGAGCAGTACTTC.

This clone showed up just a few times. This rearrangement joins TRBV9 to TRBJ1-1, with a weak D call TRBD1 (6 bases). The CDR3 covers 14 residues. The germline CDR1 and CDR2 sequences are SGDLS and YYNGEE. V shed 4 bases and J shed 1 base, with 11 bases lying between them. In DNA form, the CDR3 reads TGTGCCAGCAGCATCACAGGGAAGAACACTGAAGCTTTCTTT. Amino acids: CASSITGKNTEAFF.